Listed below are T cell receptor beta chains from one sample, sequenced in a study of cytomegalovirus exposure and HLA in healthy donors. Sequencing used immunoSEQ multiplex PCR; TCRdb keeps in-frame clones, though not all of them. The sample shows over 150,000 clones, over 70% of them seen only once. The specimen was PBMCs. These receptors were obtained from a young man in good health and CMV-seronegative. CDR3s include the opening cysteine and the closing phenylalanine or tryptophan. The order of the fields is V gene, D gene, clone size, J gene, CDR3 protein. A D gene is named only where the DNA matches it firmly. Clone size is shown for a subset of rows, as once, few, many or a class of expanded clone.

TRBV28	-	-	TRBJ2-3	CASSLPSTDTQYF
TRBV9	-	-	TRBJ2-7	CASSVVLVAGASIQSYEQYF
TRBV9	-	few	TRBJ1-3	CASSVASWQGAGNTIYF
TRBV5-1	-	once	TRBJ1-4	CASRLGATNEKLFF
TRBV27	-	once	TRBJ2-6	CASSTRRSGANVLTF
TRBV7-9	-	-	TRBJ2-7	CSSSRYLGGGSLKSYEQYF
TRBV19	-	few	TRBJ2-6	CASSIVSSGANVLTF
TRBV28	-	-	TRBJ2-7	CASSFLQGSSYEQYF
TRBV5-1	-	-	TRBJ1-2	CASSTAGGYTF
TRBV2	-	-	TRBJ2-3	CASSPGQPGDTQYF
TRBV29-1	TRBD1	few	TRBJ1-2	CSTQDYRGRNLGGYTF
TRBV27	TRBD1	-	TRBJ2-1	CASSLEQGIYNEQFF
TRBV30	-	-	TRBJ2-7	CAWSPFRGEQYF
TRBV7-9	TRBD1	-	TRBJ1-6	CASSLPGQGRSPLHF
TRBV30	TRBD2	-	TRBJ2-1	CAWSVGGRPNEQFF
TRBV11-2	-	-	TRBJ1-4	CASSFDSEKLFF
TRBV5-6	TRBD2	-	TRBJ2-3	CASSFGLAVSTDTQYF
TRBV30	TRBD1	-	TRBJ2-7	CAWSVRTGLYEQYF
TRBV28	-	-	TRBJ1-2	CASTAEGGYTF
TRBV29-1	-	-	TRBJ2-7	CSAETGLGEQYF
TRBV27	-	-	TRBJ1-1	CAIGGGRGYTEAFF
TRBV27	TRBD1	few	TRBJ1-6	CASSSQGEVSPLHF
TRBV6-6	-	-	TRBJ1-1	CASRNDRFPTEAFF
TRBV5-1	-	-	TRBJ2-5	CASSSPGTPSGTQYF
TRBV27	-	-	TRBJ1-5	CASSLVISDQPQHF